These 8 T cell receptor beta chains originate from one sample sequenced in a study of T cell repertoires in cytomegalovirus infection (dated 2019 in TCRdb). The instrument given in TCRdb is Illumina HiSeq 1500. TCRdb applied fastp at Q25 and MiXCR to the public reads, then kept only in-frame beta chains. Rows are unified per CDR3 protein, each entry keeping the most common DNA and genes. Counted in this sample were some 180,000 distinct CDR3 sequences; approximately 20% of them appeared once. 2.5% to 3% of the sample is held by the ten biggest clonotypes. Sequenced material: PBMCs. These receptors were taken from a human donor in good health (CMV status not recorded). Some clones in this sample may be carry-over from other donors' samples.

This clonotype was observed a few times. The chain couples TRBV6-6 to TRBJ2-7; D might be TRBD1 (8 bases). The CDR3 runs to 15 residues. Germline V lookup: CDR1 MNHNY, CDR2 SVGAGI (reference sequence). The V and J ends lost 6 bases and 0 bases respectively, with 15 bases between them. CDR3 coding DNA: TGTGCCAGCAGCTCAACAGGGGGGGGCTCCTACGAGCAGTACTTC. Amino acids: CASSSTGGGSYEQYF.

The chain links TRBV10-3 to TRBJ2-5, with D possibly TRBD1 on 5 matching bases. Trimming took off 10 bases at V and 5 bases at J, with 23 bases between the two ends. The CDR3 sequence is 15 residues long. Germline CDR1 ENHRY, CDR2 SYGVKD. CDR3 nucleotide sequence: TGTGCCACCCAAGGCGCAGGGCCGGGTTCGGAGACCCAGTACTTC. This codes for CATQGAGPGSETQYF.

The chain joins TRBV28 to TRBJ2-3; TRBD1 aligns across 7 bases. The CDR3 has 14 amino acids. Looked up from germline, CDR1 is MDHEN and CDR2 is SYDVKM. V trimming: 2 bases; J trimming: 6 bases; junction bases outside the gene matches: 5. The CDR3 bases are TGTGCCAGCAGTTTAGGCCTCAGGGGGGATACGCAGTATTTT. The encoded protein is CASSLGLRGDTQYF.

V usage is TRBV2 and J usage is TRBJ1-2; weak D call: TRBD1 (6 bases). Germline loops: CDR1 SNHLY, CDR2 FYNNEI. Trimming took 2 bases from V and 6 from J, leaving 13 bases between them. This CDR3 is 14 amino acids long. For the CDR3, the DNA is TGTGCCAGCAGTGAACGGAACAGGGAAGATGGCTACACCTTC. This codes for CASSERNREDGYTF.

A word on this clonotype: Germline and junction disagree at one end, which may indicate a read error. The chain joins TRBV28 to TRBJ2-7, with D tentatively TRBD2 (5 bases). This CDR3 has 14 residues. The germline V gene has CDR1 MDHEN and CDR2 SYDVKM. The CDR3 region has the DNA TGTGACAGCACCCGGGATAGTAGCTCCTACGAGCAGTACTTC. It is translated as CDSTRDSSSYEQYF. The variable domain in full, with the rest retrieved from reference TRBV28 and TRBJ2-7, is DVKVTQSSRYLVKRTGEKVFLECVQDMDHENMFWYRQDPGLGLRLIYFSYDVKMKEKGDIPEGYSVSREKKERFSLILESASTNQTSMYLCDSTRDSSSYEQYFGPGTRLTVT.

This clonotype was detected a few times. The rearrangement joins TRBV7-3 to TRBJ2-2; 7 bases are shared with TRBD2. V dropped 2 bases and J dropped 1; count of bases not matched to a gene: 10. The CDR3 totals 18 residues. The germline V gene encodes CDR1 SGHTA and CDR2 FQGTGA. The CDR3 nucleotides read TGTGCCAGCAGCTTATCTAGCGGTGGAGGGGAGAACACCGGGGAGCTGTTTTTT. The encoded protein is CASSLSSGGGENTGELFF.

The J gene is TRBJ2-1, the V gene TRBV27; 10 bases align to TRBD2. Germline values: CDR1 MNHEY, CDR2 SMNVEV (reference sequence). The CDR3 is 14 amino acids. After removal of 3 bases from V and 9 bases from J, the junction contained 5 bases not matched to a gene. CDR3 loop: CASSFLAGVSEQFF. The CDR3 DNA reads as TGTGCCAGCAGTTTCCTAGCGGGAGTGAGTGAGCAGTTCTTC.

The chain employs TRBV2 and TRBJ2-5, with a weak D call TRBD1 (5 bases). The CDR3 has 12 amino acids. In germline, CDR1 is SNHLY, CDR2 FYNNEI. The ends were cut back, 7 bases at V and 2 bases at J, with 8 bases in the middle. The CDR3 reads CASKGSQETQYF. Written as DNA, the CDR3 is TGTGCCAGCAAGGGGTCACAAGAGACCCAGTACTTC. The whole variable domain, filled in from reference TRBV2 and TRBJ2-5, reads EPEVTQTPSHQVTQMGQEVILRCVPISNHLYFYWYRQILGQKVEFLVSFYNNEISEKSEIFDDQFSVERPDGSNFTLKIRSTKLEDSAMYFCASKGSQETQYFGPGTRLLVL.